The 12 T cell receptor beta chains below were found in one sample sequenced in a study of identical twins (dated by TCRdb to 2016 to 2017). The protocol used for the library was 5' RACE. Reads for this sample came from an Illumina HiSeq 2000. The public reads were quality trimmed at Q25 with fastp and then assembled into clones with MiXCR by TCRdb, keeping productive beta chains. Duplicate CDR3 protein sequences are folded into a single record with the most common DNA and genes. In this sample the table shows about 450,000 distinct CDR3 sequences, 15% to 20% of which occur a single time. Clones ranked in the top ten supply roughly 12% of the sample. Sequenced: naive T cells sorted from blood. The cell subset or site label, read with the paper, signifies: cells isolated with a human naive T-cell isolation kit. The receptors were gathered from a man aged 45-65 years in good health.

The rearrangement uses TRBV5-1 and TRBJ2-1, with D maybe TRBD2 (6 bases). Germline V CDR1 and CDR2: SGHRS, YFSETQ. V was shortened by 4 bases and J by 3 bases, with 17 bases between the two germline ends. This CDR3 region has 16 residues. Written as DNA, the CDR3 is TGCGCCAGCAGCCCCGGTGGAGGGCTGGGCTACAATGAGCAGTTCTTC. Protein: CASSPGGGLGYNEQFF.

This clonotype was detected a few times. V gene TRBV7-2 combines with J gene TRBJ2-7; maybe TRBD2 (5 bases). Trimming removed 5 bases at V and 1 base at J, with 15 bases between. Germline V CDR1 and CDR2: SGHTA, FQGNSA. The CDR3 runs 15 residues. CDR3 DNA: TGTGCCAGCAGCGCGCGGGTCGGAAGGTCCTACGAGCAGTACTTC. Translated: CASSARVGRSYEQYF.

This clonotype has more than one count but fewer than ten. CDR3 protein: CASSMGRKNQPQHF. For the CDR3, the DNA is TGTGCCAGTAGTATGGGACGGAAAAATCAGCCCCAGCATTTT. This sequence joins TRBV19 and TRBJ1-5; D possibly corresponds to TRBD1 (5 bases). The CDR3 has 14 amino acids. From germline, CDR1 is LNHDA and CDR2 SQIVND (reference sequence). Deletions cut 3 bases from V and 4 bases from J, with 10 bases between.

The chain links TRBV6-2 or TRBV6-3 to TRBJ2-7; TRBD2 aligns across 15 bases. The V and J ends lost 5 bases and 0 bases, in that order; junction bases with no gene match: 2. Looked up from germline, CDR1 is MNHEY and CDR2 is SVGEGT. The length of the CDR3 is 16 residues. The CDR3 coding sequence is TGTGCCAGCAGTGGACTAGCGGGAGGGATCTCCTACGAGCAGTACTTC. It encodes CASSGLAGGISYEQYF.

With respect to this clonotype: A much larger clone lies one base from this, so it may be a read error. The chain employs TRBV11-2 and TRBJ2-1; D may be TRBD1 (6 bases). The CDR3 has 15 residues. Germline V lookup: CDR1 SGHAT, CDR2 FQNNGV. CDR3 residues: CASSLDRGTYSEQFF. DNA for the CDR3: TGTGCCAGCAGCTTAGACAGGGGCACCTACAGTGAGCAGTTCTTC.

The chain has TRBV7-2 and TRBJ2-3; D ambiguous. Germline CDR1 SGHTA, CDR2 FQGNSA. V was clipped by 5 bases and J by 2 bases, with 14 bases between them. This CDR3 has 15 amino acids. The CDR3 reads CASSTDIGFTDTQYF. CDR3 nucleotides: TGTGCCAGCAGCACCGATATTGGGTTCACAGATACGCAGTATTTT.

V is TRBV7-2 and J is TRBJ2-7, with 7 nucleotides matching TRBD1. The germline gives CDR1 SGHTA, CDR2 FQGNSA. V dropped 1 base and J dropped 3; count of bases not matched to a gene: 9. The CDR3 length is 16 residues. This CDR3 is CASSLDSTGWVYEQYF. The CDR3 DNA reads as TGTGCCAGCAGCTTAGACTCGACAGGGTGGGTCTACGAGCAGTACTTC.

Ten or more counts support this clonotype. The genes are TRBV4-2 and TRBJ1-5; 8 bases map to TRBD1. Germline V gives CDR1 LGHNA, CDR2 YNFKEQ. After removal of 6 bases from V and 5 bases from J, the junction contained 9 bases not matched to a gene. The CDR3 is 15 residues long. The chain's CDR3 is CASSLADRVDQPQHF. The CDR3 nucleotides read TGTGCCAGCAGTCTGGCGGACAGGGTTGATCAGCCCCAGCATTTT.

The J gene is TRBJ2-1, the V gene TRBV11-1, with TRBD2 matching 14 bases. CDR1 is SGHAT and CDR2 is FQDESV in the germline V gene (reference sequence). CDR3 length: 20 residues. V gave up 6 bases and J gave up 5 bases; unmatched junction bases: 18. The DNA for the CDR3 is TGTGCCAGCAGGGCCGAACCGGGACTAGCGGGAGCCCACCACCACAATGAGCAGTTCTTC. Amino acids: CASRAEPGLAGAHHHNEQFF.

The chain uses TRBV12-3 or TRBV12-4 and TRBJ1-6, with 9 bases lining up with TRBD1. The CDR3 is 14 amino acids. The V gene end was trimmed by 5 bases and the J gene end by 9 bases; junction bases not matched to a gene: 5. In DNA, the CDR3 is TGTGCCAGCAGTCTGACAGGGGGAATTTCACCCCTCCACTTT. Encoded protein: CASSLTGGISPLHF.

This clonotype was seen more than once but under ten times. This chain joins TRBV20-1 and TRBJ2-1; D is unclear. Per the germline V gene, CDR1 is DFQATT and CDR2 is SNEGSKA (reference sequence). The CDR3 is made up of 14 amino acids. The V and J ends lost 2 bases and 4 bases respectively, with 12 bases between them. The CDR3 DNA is TGCAGTGCTAGAAATGGGCTGGGTTACAATGAGCAGTTCTTC. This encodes CSARNGLGYNEQFF.

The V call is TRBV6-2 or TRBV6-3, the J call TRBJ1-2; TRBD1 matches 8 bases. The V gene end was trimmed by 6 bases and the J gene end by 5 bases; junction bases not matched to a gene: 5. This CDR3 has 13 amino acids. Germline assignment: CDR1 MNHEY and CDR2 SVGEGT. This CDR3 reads CASSSDREYGYTF. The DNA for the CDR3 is TGTGCCAGCAGCTCGGACAGGGAGTATGGCTACACCTTC.